A selection of T cell receptor beta chains follows, all from one sample in a study of control samples from healthy donors and cancer patients. Generated by immunoSEQ multiplex PCR, the TCRdb table keeps only in-frame clones and is missing some. The sample yields about 82,000 clones, over 75% seen once. Sequencing was carried out using blood. These receptors were taken from a man aged 45-60 years in good health. Each CDR3 is given with its conserved first and last residue. D genes are given only for firm matches. The size of a clone is reported for some rows only, either as once, few or many, or as a class for expanded clones.

abundance	v_gene	j_gene	d_gene	CDR3aa	CDR3nt
.	TRBV5-1	TRBJ2-7	TRBD2	CASSLVSGLADYEQYF	TGCGCCAGCAGCTTGGTCTCTGGGCTAGCGGACTACGAGCAGTACTTC
.	TRBV6-5	TRBJ1-6	.	CASTAYNSPLHF	TGTGCCAGCACCGCTTATAATTCACCCCTCCACTTT
.	TRBV11-3	TRBJ1-4	.	CASSSLVDEKLFF	TGTGCCAGCAGCTCGCTCGTCGATGAAAAACTGTTTTTT
.	TRBV4-3	TRBJ2-3	.	CASSQGSTDTQYF	TGCGCCAGCAGCCAAGGCTCCACAGATACGCAGTATTTT
.	TRBV28	TRBJ2-1	TRBD1	CASSSLGPGQGYNEQFF	TGTGCCAGCAGTTCCCTGGGACCGGGACAGGGTTACAATGAGCAGTTCTTC
.	TRBV6-5	TRBJ2-2	TRBD2	CASSHGVLAGAELFF	TGTGCCAGCAGTCACGGGGTTCTAGCGGGGGCGGAGCTGTTTTTT
.	TRBV5-5	TRBJ2-3	TRBD1	CASSFGTATDTQYF	TGTGCCAGCAGCTTCGGGACAGCCACAGATACGCAGTATTTT
.	TRBV6-5	TRBJ2-3	TRBD2	CAYSGSGGATDTQYF	TGTGCCTATTCCGGGAGCGGGGGGGCGACAGATACGCAGTATTTT
.	TRBV24-1	TRBJ2-3	.	CATSEARGVEDTQYF	TGTGCCACCAGTGAGGCGAGGGGGGTCGAGGATACGCAGTATTTT
.	TRBV7-9	TRBJ2-3	.	CASSSGHLSTDTQYF	TGTGCCAGCAGCTCGGGACACCTTAGCACAGATACGCAGTATTTT
once	TRBV3-1/TRBV3-2	TRBJ2-5	.	CASSQFTSEETQYF	TGTGCCAGCAGCCAATTTACCTCGGAAGAGACCCAGTACTTC
.	TRBV4-1	TRBJ2-2	.	CASSQLPRAAGELFF	TGCGCCAGCAGCCAACTTCCCAGGGCTGCCGGGGAGCTGTTTTTT
.	TRBV29-1	TRBJ2-7	TRBD2	CSVIGTNLQPYEQYF	TGCAGCGTTATCGGGACTAATCTTCAGCCCTACGAGCAGTACTTC
.	TRBV25-1	TRBJ2-4	.	CASSEGGVAKNIQYF	TGTGCCAGCAGTGAAGGTGGGGTAGCCAAAAACATTCAGTACTTC
.	TRBV5-1	TRBJ2-5	TRBD2	CASSLGLAGGPGETQYF	TGCGCCAGCAGCTTGGGTCTAGCGGGAGGGCCAGGAGAGACCCAGTACTTC
once	TRBV11-3	TRBJ2-5	TRBD1	CASSLAVGQGRETQYF	TGTGCCAGCAGCTTAGCAGTAGGACAGGGCAGAGAGACCCAGTACTTC
.	TRBV7-2	TRBJ1-2	TRBD1	CASSLSETGSGYTF	TGTGCCAGCAGCTTATCCGAGACAGGGAGCGGCTACACCTTC
.	TRBV10-3	TRBJ1-2	.	CAISGQGQGYGYTF	TGTGCCATCAGTGGGCAGGGGCAAGGCTATGGCTACACCTTC
.	TRBV5-4	TRBJ2-1	TRBD2	CASSGTSGSYNEQFF	TGTGCCAGCAGCGGCACTAGCGGATCATACAATGAGCAGTTCTTC
.	TRBV6-6	TRBJ1-4	.	CASSPAITTNEKLFF	TGTGCCAGCAGCCCCGCCATTACAACTAATGAAAAACTGTTTTTT
.	TRBV5-1	TRBJ2-7	.	CASTPGPVKRSSYEQYF	TGCGCCAGCACCCCTGGGCCCGTAAAGAGAAGCTCCTACGAGCAGTACTTC
.	TRBV7-2	TRBJ1-6	.	CASSSQGRNSPLHF	TGTGCCAGCAGCTCCCAGGGTCGGAATTCACCCCTCCACTTT
once	TRBV6-2/TRBV6-3	TRBJ1-6	.	CASSRRGYNSPLHF	TGTGCCAGCAGTCGTAGAGGGTATAATTCACCCCTCCACTTT
.	TRBV4-3	TRBJ1-2	.	CASSQTSGGWYGYTF	TGCGCCAGCAGCCAGACCTCTGGGGGGTGGTATGGCTACACCTTC
once	TRBV10-3	TRBJ1-2	TRBD1	CAISESWGTAGKGNYGYTF	TGTGCCATCAGTGAGTCTTGGGGGACAGCTGGAAAAGGGAACTATGGCTACACCTTC
.	TRBV14	TRBJ1-2	.	CASSLRQAYGYTF	TGTGCCAGCAGCCTCCGACAGGCTTATGGCTACACCTTC
.	TRBV5-1	TRBJ1-4	TRBD1	CASSWGPGTGSGGEKLFF	TGCGCCAGCAGCTGGGGTCCCGGGACAGGTTCCGGAGGCGAAAAACTGTTTTTT
.	TRBV13	TRBJ1-1	TRBD1	CASSLGGGQGARGEAFF	TGTGCCAGCAGCTTAGGAGGGGGACAGGGGGCGAGGGGTGAAGCTTTCTTT
.	TRBV21-1	TRBJ2-1	.	CASSNPGHNNEQFF	TGTGCCAGCAGCAATCCGGGACACAACAATGAGCAGTTCTTC
.	TRBV10-3	TRBJ1-2	.	CAISESPATLVYGYTF	TGTGCCATCAGTGAGTCGCCGGCAACCCTTGTCTATGGCTACACCTTC
.	TRBV6-2/TRBV6-3	TRBJ2-1	TRBD2	CASSPSSGGTFDEQFF	TGTGCCAGCAGTCCCTCTAGCGGGGGGACCTTCGATGAGCAGTTCTTC
.	TRBV5-6	TRBJ2-5	.	CASSLIGETQYF	TGTGCCAGCAGCTTGATTGGGGAGACCCAGTACTTC
.	TRBV19	TRBJ2-2	TRBD2	CASRTGTSAGELFF	TGTGCCAGTAGGACCGGGACTAGCGCCGGGGAGCTGTTTTTT
.	TRBV24-1	TRBJ2-3	TRBD1	CATSRDRFTDTQYF	TGTGCCACCTCCCGGGACAGGTTCACAGATACGCAGTATTTT
.	TRBV29-1	TRBJ1-2	.	CSVEIGGADGYTF	TGCAGCGTTGAGATAGGGGGGGCTGATGGCTACACCTTC
.	TRBV6-5	TRBJ2-7	TRBD2	CASSYVTSGKQYF	TGTGCCAGCAGTTACGTGACTAGCGGGAAGCAGTACTTC
.	TRBV29-1	TRBJ1-2	TRBD1	CSVADRGPPNYGYTF	TGCAGCGTCGCGGACAGGGGGCCTCCGAACTATGGCTACACCTTC
.	TRBV3-1/TRBV3-2	TRBJ1-2	.	CASSQNGYGYTF	TGTGCCAGCAGCCAAAACGGGTACGGCTACACCTTC
.	TRBV5-6	TRBJ2-3	TRBD2	CASSLVAGGTDTQYF	TGTGCCAGCAGCTTAGTAGCGGGGGGCACAGATACGCAGTATTTT
.	TRBV2	TRBJ2-1	TRBD2	CASGLAGYNEQFF	TGTGCCTCCGGACTAGCGGGGTACAATGAGCAGTTCTTC